This TCR beta chain was identified during a study of human T cells and chemical hapten exposure. TCRdb recomputed calls from the RACE reads with MiXCR, one row per CDR3 protein. The table has fewer than 95,000 distinct CDR3 sequences, about 10% seen once; the top ten hold approximately 2.2%. The length of the CDR3 is 12 residues. Germline CDR1 KGHDR, CDR2 SFDVKD. Trimming removed 1 base from V and 6 bases from J, with 6 bases in between. Time point noted: patch test 1, 2 weeks after DPC sensitization. Treatment of the sample: therapeutic diphenylcyclopropenone sensitization with weekly scalp DPC. V and J are TRBV24-1 and TRBJ2-7; tentatively, D is TRBD1 (6 bases). This receptor was obtained from a man in his forties with alopecia areata. Some clones in this sample may be carry-over from other donors' samples. The sample in question was whole blood, obtained in connection with sensitization to the hapten diphenylcyclopropenone (DPC). As DNA, the CDR3 is TGTGCCACCAGTGATTTCAGGGGCGAGCAGTACTTC. The encoded protein is CATSDFRGEQYF.